Shown below are 9 T cell receptor beta chains from a single sample sequenced in a study of blood T cell repertoires in COVID-19 (TCRdb year 2020). Libraries were made using the immunoSEQ multiplex PCR assay. TCRdb limited this immuneACCESS table to in-frame rearrangements with V and J called. A share of clones is missing; checked studies link under half to unresolved V genes, and the rest is unexplained. This sample has around 30,000 clones in its table, and 60% to 80% of those were observed once. Of the sample, approximately 7.8% falls within the top ten clones. The source material was peripheral blood. These receptors all come from a woman aged 70-85 years with active or convalescent COVID-19.

The chain combines TRBV6-5 with TRBJ2-7, with TRBD1 identical over 7 bases. The CDR3 consists of 15 residues. V was clipped by 6 bases and J by 1 base; unmatched bases: 9. Germline CDR1 MNHEY, CDR2 SVGAGI. The CDR3: CASSSPGQASYEQYF. In DNA, the CDR3 is TGTGCCAGCAGCTCTCCCGGACAGGCATCCTACGAGCAGTACTTC.

The chain joins TRBV3-1 (or the pseudogene TRBV3-2) to TRBJ2-7; 9 bases map to TRBD1. The trim removed 5 bases at V and 6 bases at J, leaving 8 bases unmatched. The CDR3 runs 14 residues. From germline, CDR1 is LGHDT and CDR2 YNNKEL (reference sequence). The CDR3 DNA is TGTGCCAGCAGCACCCGGGACAGGGTACTCGAGCAGTACTTC. Its protein is CASSTRDRVLEQYF.

This clone was found a few times. V usage is TRBV4-1 and J usage is TRBJ2-7; D call uncertain. Between the trimmed V and J ends, which lost 5 bases and 2 bases, there was a span of 10 bases. Germline values: CDR1 MGHRA, CDR2 YSYEKL. This CDR3 region has 13 residues. CDR3 sequence (DNA): TGCGCCAGCAGCGCGAGAGATACCTACGAGCAGTACTTC. Its translation is CASSARDTYEQYF.

The V gene is TRBV7-3, the J gene TRBJ1-1; D is unresolved. This CDR3 has 13 amino acids. Germline-derived CDR1 and CDR2 are SGHTA and FQGTGA. Trimming stripped 2 bases from V and 7 bases from J, with 11 bases between. The CDR3 coding sequence is TGTGCCAGCAGCTTACAGCCAGGTGGTGAAGCTTTCTTT. Amino acid sequence: CASSLQPGGEAFF.

CDR3 nucleotide sequence: TGTGCCAGCAGCTTCGGGCGGGGGACTTACTATGGCTACACCTTC. As protein: CASSFGRGTYYGYTF. The chain uses TRBV11-3 and TRBJ1-2; weak D call: TRBD1 (5 bases). The CDR3 has 15 amino acids. Germline CDR1 and CDR2: SGHNT and YENEEA. The ends were cut back, 3 bases at V and 3 bases at J, with 14 bases in the middle. Full variable domain (rest looked up from reference TRBV11-3 and TRBJ1-2): EAGVVQSPRYKIIEKKQPVAFWCNPISGHNTLYWYLQNLGQGPELLIRYENEEAVDDSQLPKDRFSAERLKGVDSTLKIQPAELGDSAVYLCASSFGRGTYYGYTFGSGTRLTVV.

This chain connects TRBV5-1 to TRBJ2-7, with 7 bases matching TRBD2. CDR1 is SGHRS and CDR2 is YFSETQ in the germline V gene. The CDR3 sequence is 14 residues long. The V segment lost 4 bases and the J segment 2 bases; nucleotides outside the gene matches: 6. The CDR3: CASSLQAGPYEQYF. CDR3 in DNA: TGCGCCAGCAGCCTCCAAGCGGGACCCTACGAGCAGTACTTC. Full variable domain (remainder filled in from reference TRBV5-1 and TRBJ2-7): KAGVTQTPRYLIKTRGQQVTLSCSPISGHRSVSWYQQTPGQGLQFLFEYFSETQRNKGNFPGRFSGRQFSNSRSEMNVSTLELGDSALYLCASSLQAGPYEQYFGPGTRLTVT.

The chain couples TRBV4-3 to TRBJ1-2, with 12 bases identical to TRBD1. The CDR3 has 16 amino acids. Trimming at V came to 6 bases and at J to 4 bases, leaving 9 bases not matched to a gene. Germline CDR1 LGHNA, CDR2 YSLEER. As DNA, the CDR3 is TGCGCCAGCAGGGGACAGGGGGCACAGGGGAGCTATGGCTACACCTTC. Translation: CASRGQGAQGSYGYTF.

This chain connects TRBV6-5 to TRBJ1-4, with TRBD1 matching 10 bases. The V segment lost 8 bases and the J segment 2 bases; nucleotides outside the gene matches: 5. Germline V lookup: CDR1 MNHEY, CDR2 SVGAGI. The CDR3 runs to 15 residues. CDR3 loop: CASGDRGHTNEKLFF. In DNA, the CDR3 is TGTGCCAGCGGCGACAGGGGGCATACTAATGAAAAACTGTTTTTT.

The rearrangement links TRBV19 to TRBJ1-1, with TRBD1 matching over 8 bases. The V segment lost 3 bases and the J segment 4 bases; nucleotides outside the gene matches: 7. CDR3 length equals 15 residues. Germline V lookup: CDR1 LNHDA, CDR2 SQIVND (reference sequence). The CDR3 here is CASSIGQGGGTEAFF. The CDR3 nucleotides read TGTGCCAGTAGTATTGGACAGGGAGGAGGCACTGAAGCTTTCTTT.